The 32 T cell receptor beta chains below were found in one sample sequenced in a study of OX40 agonist ivuxolimab in advanced cancers. Profiling relied on immunoSEQ multiplex PCR, and the TCRdb table lists in-frame clones only, not all of them. Altogether 63,000 or so clones are present, 80% to 90% being singletons, with the ten largest covering over 2%. The starting material was CD4+ or CD8+ T cells sorted from blood, obtained in a trial of the OX40 agonist ivuxolimab. These receptors were collected from an adult with an advanced solid tumor such as melanoma, head and neck, liver or kidney cancer.

This clone was recorded once. The chain is built from TRBV10-3 and TRBJ2-1; 9 nucleotides align to TRBD1. The CDR3 contains 15 residues. Losses at the gene ends were 5 bases for V and 5 bases for J; bases not matched to a gene: 7. The germline gives CDR1 ENHRY, CDR2 SYGVKD. In nucleotides, the CDR3 is TGTGCCATCAGTAAGGGACAGGGTATAGACAATGAGCAGTTCTTC. Amino acids: CAISKGQGIDNEQFF.

This chain joins TRBV7-7 and TRBJ1-5, with 10 bases that match TRBD1. Germline CDR1 SSHAT, CDR2 FNYEAQ (reference sequence). V shed 5 bases and J 2 bases; nucleotides not matched to a gene: 9. The CDR3 loop spans 17 amino acids. The CDR3 DNA is TGTGCCAGCAGCACGGGACAGGGGATTAATGGCAATCAGCCCCAGCATTTT. Translating it yields CASSTGQGINGNQPQHF.

This clone was observed once. The chain combines TRBV19 with TRBJ1-2; the D gene is possibly TRBD1 (6 bases). CDR1 and CDR2 (germline): LNHDA, SQIVND (reference sequence). Trimming took 7 bases from V and 5 from J, leaving 14 bases between them. The CDR3 covers 13 residues. The CDR3 DNA reads TGTGCCAGTAATTCCCCGGGACAATATGGCTACACCTTC. It specifies CASNSPGQYGYTF.

This clone was observed once. The gene calls are TRBV5-6 and TRBJ1-5; unclear D gene. V was pared by 6 bases and J by 11 bases, with 12 bases between. The length of the CDR3 is 11 residues. Germline CDR1 and CDR2: SGHDT and YYEEEE. For the CDR3, the DNA is TGTGCCAGCAATTTCCATTGGGCCCAGCATTTT. Translating gives CASNFHWAQHF.

The sample holds a few counts of this clone. CDR3 region: CASSLAGSGNTIYF. The CDR3 coding sequence is TGTGCCAGCAGCTTGGCAGGGTCTGGAAACACCATATATTTT. The chain employs TRBV7-2 and TRBJ1-3, with a possible D match to TRBD1 (5 bases). The V end was cut by 3 bases, the J end by 1 base, with 7 bases between. Germline loops: CDR1 SGHTA, CDR2 FQGNSA. The CDR3 runs 14 residues. Based on the CDR3 plus reference TRBV7-2 and TRBJ1-3, the full variable domain is GAGVSQSPSNKVTEKGKDVELRCDPISGHTALYWYRQSLGQGLEFLIYFQGNSAPDKSGLPSDRFSAERTGGSVSTLTIQRTQQEDSAVYLCASSLAGSGNTIYFGEGSWLTVV.

V usage is TRBV20-1 and J usage is TRBJ2-7; D perhaps matches TRBD1 (5 bases). This CDR3 spans 11 amino acids. V was shortened by 6 bases and J by 5 bases, with 11 bases between the two germline ends. The germline V gene has CDR1 DFQATT and CDR2 SNEGSKA (reference sequence). The CDR3 sequence is CSAKGVNEQYF. CDR3 coding DNA: TGCAGTGCCAAAGGGGTGAACGAGCAGTACTTC.

This chain joins TRBV6-1 and TRBJ2-1; TRBD2 agrees at 12 bases. The CDR3 extends over 14 amino acids. The germline gives CDR1 MNHNS, CDR2 SASEGT. Trimming at V came to 7 bases and at J to 9 bases, leaving 7 bases not matched to a gene. The CDR3 sequence is CASTLSGLAGEQFF. The CDR3 DNA follows: TGTGCCAGCACCCTATCGGGACTAGCGGGTGAGCAGTTCTTC.

V is TRBV19 and J is TRBJ2-1; D is ambiguous. With 2 bases removed from V and 3 bases from J, the gap between germline ends came to 14 bases. Germline loops: CDR1 LNHDA, CDR2 SQIVND (reference sequence). This CDR3 has 16 residues. CDR3 nucleotides: TGTGCCAGTAGTATATTTTCCCAAAGCGACTACAATGAGCAGTTCTTC. As protein: CASSIFSQSDYNEQFF. The entire variable domain, with the rest obtained from reference TRBV19 and TRBJ2-1, is as follows: DGGITQSPKYLFRKEGQNVTLSCEQNLNHDAMYWYRQDPGQGLRLIYYSQIVNDFQKGDIAEGYSVSREKKESFPLTVTSAQKNPTAFYLCASSIFSQSDYNEQFFGPGTRLTVL.

The rearrangement uses TRBV9 and TRBJ1-1; 7 nucleotides agree with TRBD1. Germline V lookup: CDR1 SGDLS, CDR2 YYNGEE. Trimming at V came to 3 bases and at J to 5 bases, leaving 7 bases not matched to a gene. The CDR3 consists of 14 residues. The CDR3 region is CASSGVTTGTEAFF. DNA of the CDR3: TGTGCCAGCAGCGGCGTGACGACAGGGACTGAAGCTTTCTTT.

The chain couples TRBV7-6 to TRBJ2-2; D is uncertain. V dropped 8 bases and J dropped 0 bases, with 10 bases sitting between them. Germline CDR1 is SGHVS and CDR2 is FNYEAQ. The CDR3 is made up of 14 amino acids. CDR3 sequence (DNA): TGTGCCAGCCGGGCAGCTTCGAACACCGGGGAGCTGTTTTTT. It encodes CASRAASNTGELFF.

The V call is TRBV7-3, the J call TRBJ2-3, with 14 bases lining up with TRBD2. The length of the CDR3 is 15 residues. Germline V lookup: CDR1 SGHTA, CDR2 FQGTGA. The trim removed 3 bases at V and 4 bases at J, leaving 0 bases unmatched. CDR3: CASSLTSGGADTQYF. The DNA for the CDR3 is TGTGCCAGCAGCTTGACTAGCGGGGGGGCAGATACGCAGTATTTT. Drawing the rest from reference TRBV7-3 and TRBJ2-3, the complete variable domain is GAGVSQTPSNKVTEKGKYVELRCDPISGHTALYWYRQSLGQGPEFLIYFQGTGAADDSGLPNDRFFAVRPEGSVSTLKIQRTERGDSAVYLCASSLTSGGADTQYFGPGTRLTVL.

This clone occurred once. V gene TRBV2 combines with J gene TRBJ2-7; 13 positions agree with TRBD2. The CDR3 length is 16 residues. Losses at the gene ends were 6 bases for V and 9 bases for J; bases not matched to a gene: 14. Germline V CDR1 and CDR2: SNHLY, FYNNEI. The DNA for the CDR3 is TGTGCCAGCAGGGGACAGGGGACTAGCGGGATCTGGGGGCAGTACTTC. This sequence encodes CASRGQGTSGIWGQYF.

This chain uses TRBV9 with TRBJ2-7; D could derive from TRBD1 or TRBD2 (5 bases each). The CDR3 has 14 residues. CDR1 and CDR2 from the germline V gene are SGDLS and YYNGEE. V lost 4 bases to trimming and J lost 4 bases, with 15 bases between them. Here the CDR3 reads CASSLGEDIYEQYF. The CDR3 DNA reads as TGTGCCAGCAGCCTGGGAGAGGACATTTACGAGCAGTACTTC.

This clone was picked up one time. The genes are TRBV7-9 and TRBJ2-7; D uncertain. The CDR3 extends over 14 amino acids. Trimming shortened V by 1 base and J by 3 bases, and 10 bases separated the two germline ends. Germline V gene sequence: CDR1 SEHNR, CDR2 FQNEAQ (reference sequence). In DNA form, the CDR3 reads TGTGCCAGCAGCTTAGTAGGTAGCTACTACGAGCAGTACTTC. This encodes CASSLVGSYYEQYF. Full variable domain (outside the CDR3, taken from reference TRBV7-9 and TRBJ2-7): DTGVSQNPRHKITKRGQNVTFRCDPISEHNRLYWYRQTLGQGPEFLTYFQNEAQLEKSRLLSDRFSAERPKGSFSTLEIQRTEQGDSAMYLCASSLVGSYYEQYFGPGTRLTVT.

CDR3 DNA sequence: TGTGCCAGCAGCCCCCTGGGGGGGCGCGAGCAGTACTTC. Translating gives CASSPLGGREQYF. The chain couples TRBV11-3 to TRBJ2-7; maybe TRBD2 (7 bases). The length of the CDR3 is 13 residues. Trimming took off 5 bases at V and 6 bases at J, with 14 bases between the two ends. Germline V gene lookup returns CDR1 SGHNT and CDR2 YENEEA.

The gene calls are TRBV7-3 and TRBJ2-1; 8 bases are shared with TRBD1. The CDR3 contains 14 residues. V shed 5 bases and J 9 bases; nucleotides not matched to a gene: 9. In germline, CDR1 is SGHTA, CDR2 FQGTGA. The CDR3 here is CASSPGQASVEQFF. The DNA for the CDR3 is TGTGCCAGCAGCCCGGGACAGGCCAGCGTTGAGCAGTTCTTC.

This clone was observed a handful of times. The J gene is TRBJ1-3, the V gene TRBV7-8; 7 bases map to TRBD1. CDR1 is SGHVS and CDR2 is FQNEAQ in the germline V gene. This CDR3 is 16 amino acids long. With 5 bases clipped from V and 5 bases from J, the junction kept 12 bases outside the gene matches. CDR3 region: CASSPRNRGGRNTIYF. CDR3 nucleotide sequence: TGTGCCAGCAGCCCGCGGAACAGGGGCGGGAGAAACACCATATATTTT.

This clone qualifies as medium-sized. V and J are TRBV6-5 and TRBJ2-7, with 7 bases aligning to TRBD2. The junction had 4 bases not matched to a gene; V was cut back by 6 bases and J by 2 bases. Germline values: CDR1 MNHEY, CDR2 SVGAGI. The CDR3 is 13 residues long. The CDR3 reads CASRLAQAYEQYF. CDR3 nucleotide sequence: TGTGCCAGCAGACTAGCGCAGGCCTACGAGCAGTACTTC.

The J gene is TRBJ2-2, the V gene TRBV7-2; D is perhaps TRBD1 or TRBD2 (5 bases each). The CDR3 covers 16 residues. Germline V gene data show CDR1 as SGHTA and CDR2 as FQGNSA. Trimming cost V 1 base and J 2 bases, with 11 bases left between them. CDR3 sequence: CASSLDGAANTGELFF. CDR3 nucleotides: TGTGCCAGCAGCTTAGACGGGGCAGCTAACACCGGGGAGCTGTTTTTT.

This chain joins TRBV28 and TRBJ1-1, with D possibly being TRBD1 (6 bases). Trimming left V 7 bases short and J 1 base short, with 13 bases between. The CDR3 runs 14 residues. The germline V gene encodes CDR1 MDHEN and CDR2 SYDVKM. The CDR3 loop reads CASTPGTSNTEAFF. The CDR3 bases are TGTGCCAGCACCCCAGGGACATCGAACACTGAAGCTTTCTTT.

The gene calls are TRBV7-8 and TRBJ2-1; 8 bases line up with TRBD2. The CDR3 is 15 amino acids. V shed 1 base and J 4 bases; nucleotides not matched to a gene: 3. CDR1 SGHVS and CDR2 FQNEAQ come from the germline V gene. The CDR3 nucleotides are TGTGCCAGCAGCTTAGGGACTAGCCGGTACAATGAGCAGTTCTTC. This translates into CASSLGTSRYNEQFF.

The chain recombines TRBV19 with TRBJ2-1, with D possibly being TRBD1 or TRBD2 (5 bases each). The CDR3 totals 14 residues. Germline CDR1 is LNHDA and CDR2 is SQIVND (reference sequence). Trimming shortened V by 9 bases and J by 10 bases, and 22 bases separated the two germline ends. CDR3: CASQSLSGPNEQFF. CDR3 DNA: TGTGCCAGCCAATCGCTATCGGGGCCCAACGAGCAGTTCTTC.

V gene TRBV4-1 combines with J gene TRBJ2-2; 10 nucleotides match TRBD2. CDR1 and CDR2 from the germline V gene are MGHRA and YSYEKL. Losses at the gene ends were 4 bases for V and 6 bases for J; bases not matched to a gene: 8. The CDR3 length is 16 residues. The CDR3 coding sequence is TGCGCCAGCAGCCCTAGCGGGGGCCAGAAGTCCGGGGAGCTGTTTTTT. It yields the protein CASSPSGGQKSGELFF.

This sequence joins TRBV5-4 and TRBJ1-1, with unresolved D. Trimming shortened V by 4 bases and J by 0 bases, and 10 bases separated the two germline ends. Germline values: CDR1 SGHNT, CDR2 YYREEE (reference sequence). The CDR3 consists of 14 residues. The CDR3: CASSPTVMNTEAFF. CDR3 nucleotides: TGTGCCAGCAGCCCGACGGTAATGAACACTGAAGCTTTCTTT.

The chain links TRBV10-3 to TRBJ1-6; D is undetermined. The CDR3 extends over 14 amino acids. Trimming took off 3 bases at V and 4 bases at J, with 7 bases between the two ends. Germline V CDR1 and CDR2: ENHRY, SYGVKD. DNA of the CDR3: TGTGCCATCAGTGACATAGGGTATAATTCACCCCTCCACTTT. Its translation is CAISDIGYNSPLHF.

The chain employs TRBV29-1 and TRBJ2-7; D could derive from TRBD1 or TRBD2 (6 bases each). Trimming shortened V by 3 bases and J by 2 bases, and 11 bases separated the two germline ends. Germline V gives CDR1 SQVTM, CDR2 ANQGSEA. There are 13 residues in the CDR3. The CDR3 DNA sequence: TGCAGCGTTGAGGGGGGCGGGACCTACGAGCAGTACTTC. Its protein product is CSVEGGGTYEQYF.

The chain carries TRBV7-3 and TRBJ2-1; D is perhaps TRBD1 or TRBD2 (5 bases each). The length of the CDR3 is 13 residues. Trimming removed 4 bases from V and 7 bases from J, with 11 bases in between. Germline CDR1 and CDR2: SGHTA and FQGTGA. The CDR3 protein is CASSSGTRNEQFF. As DNA, the CDR3 is TGTGCCAGCAGCTCCGGGACGCGGAATGAGCAGTTCTTC.

The V call is TRBV5-1, the J call TRBJ1-1; D gene uncertain. In germline, CDR1 is SGHRS, CDR2 YFSETQ. V lost 0 bases, J lost 11 bases, and 11 bases lay in between. The CDR3 is made up of 12 amino acids. CDR3 nucleotide sequence: TGCGCCAGCAGCTTGGGGTCGGGGATCGCTTTCTTT. It yields the protein CASSLGSGIAFF.

The chain is built from TRBV11-3 and TRBJ2-1; no clear D. This CDR3 is built from 14 residues. Trimming removed 4 bases from V and 4 bases from J, with 11 bases in between. The germline V gene encodes CDR1 SGHNT and CDR2 YENEEA. The CDR3 protein is CASSSSQQYNEQFF. The CDR3 coding sequence is TGTGCCAGCAGCTCATCTCAACAGTACAATGAGCAGTTCTTC.

V is TRBV5-4 and J is TRBJ2-1; TRBD1 aligns across 9 bases. V gave up 4 bases and J gave up 9 bases; unmatched junction bases: 11. The CDR3 is 15 residues long. CDR1 is SGHNT and CDR2 is YYREEE in the germline V gene (reference sequence). CDR3: CASSPGTGKESEQFF. The DNA of the CDR3 is TGTGCCAGCAGCCCCGGGACAGGGAAGGAGTCTGAGCAGTTCTTC.

The V gene is TRBV18, the J gene TRBJ1-1; TRBD1 matches 10 bases. Losses at the gene ends were 4 bases for V and 4 bases for J; bases not matched to a gene: 3. Germline V lookup: CDR1 KGHSH, CDR2 LQKENI. The CDR3 runs to 14 residues. Here the CDR3 reads CASSLTGGVTEAFF. The DNA for the CDR3 is TGTGCCAGCTCACTGACAGGGGGCGTCACTGAAGCTTTCTTT.

This clone occurred once. The chain couples TRBV7-2 to TRBJ2-1; 8 positions match TRBD2. The germline V gene encodes CDR1 SGHTA and CDR2 FQGNSA. V gave up 5 bases and J gave up 9 bases; unmatched junction bases: 6. This CDR3 has 13 amino acids. In DNA, the CDR3 is TGTGCCAGCAGCGGGTATCTAGCGGGTGAGCAGTTCTTC. It codes for CASSGYLAGEQFF.